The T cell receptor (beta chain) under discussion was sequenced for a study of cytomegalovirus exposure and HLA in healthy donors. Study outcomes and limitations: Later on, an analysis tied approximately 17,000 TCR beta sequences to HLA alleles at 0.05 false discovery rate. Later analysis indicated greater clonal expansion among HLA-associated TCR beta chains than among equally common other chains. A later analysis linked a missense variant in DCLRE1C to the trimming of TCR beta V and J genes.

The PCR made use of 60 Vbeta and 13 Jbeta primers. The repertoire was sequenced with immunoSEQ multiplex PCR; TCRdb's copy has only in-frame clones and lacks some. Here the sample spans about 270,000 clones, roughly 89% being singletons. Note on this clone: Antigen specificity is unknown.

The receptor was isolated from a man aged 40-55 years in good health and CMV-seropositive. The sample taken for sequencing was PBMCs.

The CDR3 is CASSLTPTDTQYF. The CDR3 DNA is TGTGCCAGCAGCTTGACTCCAACAGATACGCAGTATTTT. The rearrangement uses TRBV7-8 and TRBJ2-3, with D uncertain. The length of the CDR3 is 13 residues. Germline-derived CDR1 and CDR2 are SGHVS and FQNEAQ. V lost 3 bases and J 3 bases, leaving 7 bases between the germline ends.